This TCR beta chain is from a study of preoperative IRX-2 immunotherapy in early breast cancer. In germline, CDR1 is WSHSY, CDR2 SAAADI. Trimming removed 0 bases from V and 0 bases from J, with 11 bases in between. This CDR3 is 16 amino acids long. This table comes from immunoSEQ multiplex PCR, and its TCRdb copy is limited to in-frame clones, with some not included. The sample includes 20,000 to 30,000 clones, approximately 84% of them seen just once. The sample's treatment: preoperative locoregional IRX-2 cytokine immunotherapy. This receptor was taken from a human donor with breast cancer. The sequences come from lymph node tissue, collected before IRX-2 immunotherapy. The chain joins TRBV10-2 to TRBJ1-1; D unresolved. CDR3 sequence reads: CASSESWERVNTEAFF. CDR3 nucleotides: TGCGCCAGCAGTGAGTCCTGGGAAAGAGTGAACACTGAAGCTTTCTTT.